This T cell receptor (beta chain) was documented in a study of CD8+ T cells in alopecia areata. Overall study: Twice daily, treated patients received 5 to 10 mg of oral tofacitinib. Disease severity was quantified as SALT score of affected scalp area. General study findings and limits: Researchers say the link of baseline CD8+ expansion to response remains uncertain, with one nonresponder.

Sequencing templates came from extracted RNA that was reverse transcribed into cDNA. Data came from immunoSEQ multiplex PCR; TCRdb stores just in-frame clones and leaves some out. The sample contains approximately 280,000 clones, 55% to 75% of which appear only once. Germline V CDR1 and CDR2: SGHRS, YFSETQ. The CDR3 spans 18 residues. J lost 4 bases, V lost 1 base, and 14 bases had no gene match. This clone occurred a few times. Its antigen is currently unknown. Indicated treatment: oral pan-JAK inhibitor, 5-10 mg twice daily. Collection of lesional scalp punch biopsies and peripheral blood was performed in alopecia areata patients.

The chain carries TRBV5-1 and TRBJ2-5; the match to TRBD2 covers 9 bases. Specimen: CD4+ T cells sorted from blood, collected at week 24, from a patient treated with tofacitinib. The clonotype originates from a human donor with alopecia areata. The CDR3 spells CASSLSAGGPNFRETQYF. The CDR3 nucleotides read TGCGCCAGCAGCTTGTCGGCGGGGGGGCCAAATTTCCGAGAGACCCAGTACTTC.